These 9 T cell receptor beta chains were all obtained from the same sample, sequenced in a study of T cells after posttransplantation cyclophosphamide. Method: immunoSEQ multiplex PCR; TCRdb's copy keeps in-frame clones and lacks some. The sample has more than 50,000 clones, just over 85% seen once. The sample was PBMCs. These receptors all come from a man aged 25 to 45 with a blood cancer, CMV-positive, and with a related stem cell donor.

This sequence joins TRBV5-1 and TRBJ1-1; D not certain. V lost 2 bases and J 3 bases, leaving 14 bases between the germline ends. Per germline, CDR1 SGHRS and CDR2 YFSETQ. CDR3 size: 15 residues. CDR3 nucleotide sequence: TGCGCCAGCAGCTTAAATCCAAACACCTACACTGAAGCTTTCTTT. Translation gives CASSLNPNTYTEAFF.

The V call is TRBV7-6, the J call TRBJ2-7, with 8 bases identical to TRBD1. Germline assignment: CDR1 SGHVS and CDR2 FNYEAQ. CDR3 length: 14 residues. V dropped 4 bases and J dropped 7; count of bases not matched to a gene: 9. CDR3 amino acids: CASSSQGAISEQYF. The CDR3 nucleotides are TGTGCCAGCAGCTCGCAGGGGGCTATTTCGGAGCAGTACTTC.

V usage is TRBV6-5 and J usage is TRBJ1-5; 7 bases are a match to TRBD1. CDR3 length: 13 residues. From germline, CDR1 is MNHEY and CDR2 SVGAGI. J gave up 5 bases and V 7 bases, and 5 bases lay outside the gene matches. The CDR3 protein is CASTPDRDQPQHF. The CDR3, as DNA: TGTGCCAGCACCCCCGACAGGGATCAGCCCCAGCATTTT.

This sequence joins TRBV5-1 and TRBJ1-4, with 9 bases aligning to TRBD1. This CDR3 is 14 amino acids long. The J segment lost 8 bases and the V segment lost 4 bases, leaving 6 bases of the junction unmatched. The germline gives CDR1 SGHRS, CDR2 YFSETQ. CDR3 sequence reads: CASSRGQGEEKLFF. CDR3 nucleotides: TGCGCCAGCAGCAGGGGACAGGGTGAAGAAAAACTGTTTTTT. The full variable domain, with the rest looked up from reference TRBV5-1 and TRBJ1-4, is KAGVTQTPRYLIKTRGQQVTLSCSPISGHRSVSWYQQTPGQGLQFLFEYFSETQRNKGNFPGRFSGRQFSNSRSEMNVSTLELGDSALYLCASSRGQGEEKLFFGSGTQLSVL.

V and J are TRBV5-5 and TRBJ2-7; TRBD1 is a possible D gene (6 bases). There are 15 residues in the CDR3. Trimming removed 4 bases at V and 3 bases at J, with 17 bases between. Germline-derived CDR1 and CDR2 are SGHKS and YYEKEE (reference sequence). The CDR3 sequence: CASSLNPDRSYEQYF. CDR3 sequence (DNA): TGTGCCAGCAGCCTAAATCCGGACAGAAGCTACGAGCAGTACTTC.

The chain links TRBV30 to TRBJ1-2; D uncertain. This CDR3 contains 11 residues. Per the germline V gene, CDR1 is GTSNPN and CDR2 is SVGIG (reference sequence). V was pared by 4 bases and J by 2 bases, with 5 bases between. CDR3 amino acids: CAWTQNYGYTF. The CDR3 DNA reads as TGTGCCTGGACACAGAACTATGGCTACACCTTC.

The chain is built from TRBV2 and TRBJ2-2; D is uncertain. The V gene lost 2 bases and the J gene lost 4 bases, with 5 bases spanning the gap. Germline V gene lookup returns CDR1 SNHLY and CDR2 FYNNEI. The CDR3 contains 13 residues. The CDR3 loop is CASSEHSTGELFF. The CDR3, as DNA: TGTGCCAGCAGTGAACACAGCACCGGGGAGCTGTTTTTT.

The J gene is TRBJ2-7, the V gene TRBV7-9, with D unresolved. Trimming took off 6 bases at V and 6 bases at J, with 18 bases between the two ends. The germline CDR1 and CDR2 sequences are SEHNR and FQNEAQ (reference sequence). The CDR3 is 14 residues long. CDR3 region: CASSPPVSLSEQYF. CDR3 sequence (DNA): TGTGCCAGCAGTCCCCCGGTGTCCCTAAGCGAGCAGTACTTC.

The rearrangement links TRBV19 to TRBJ1-2, with D perhaps TRBD1 (6 bases). There are 12 residues in the CDR3. Trimming removed 7 bases from V and 6 bases from J, with 12 bases in between. CDR1 and CDR2 from the germline V gene are LNHDA and SQIVND (reference sequence). The CDR3 sequence is CASNDRTHGYTF. The CDR3, as DNA: TGTGCCAGTAACGACAGGACACATGGCTACACCTTC.